At least ten counts were recorded for the clone carrying this T cell receptor (beta chain). Its antigen is unknown. The sample originates from a study of early T cells in non-severe SARS-CoV-2 infection. General study results and limits: Matching results from VDJdb favored anti-spike CD8 responses, leaving private and CD4 specificities undetected.

Attachment of unique molecular identifiers to individual cDNA molecules was performed. TCRdb redid the calling of the 5' RACE reads with MiXCR, one entry per CDR3 protein. The sample contains 50,000 to 60,000 distinct CDR3 sequences, approximately 6.2% of which appear only once. The length of the CDR3 is 12 residues. The J segment lost 3 bases and the V segment lost 6 bases, leaving 2 bases of the junction unmatched. The sequence was collected from an adult who was a healthcare worker with PCR-confirmed SARS-CoV-2 infection or an uninfected control (not recorded which). Sequencing was carried out using whole blood. V and J are TRBV12-3 or TRBV12-4 and TRBJ2-7, with 7 bases aligning to TRBD1. DNA for the CDR3: TGTGCCAGCAGCAGGGACAGCTACGAGCAGTACTTC. It codes for CASSRDSYEQYF.